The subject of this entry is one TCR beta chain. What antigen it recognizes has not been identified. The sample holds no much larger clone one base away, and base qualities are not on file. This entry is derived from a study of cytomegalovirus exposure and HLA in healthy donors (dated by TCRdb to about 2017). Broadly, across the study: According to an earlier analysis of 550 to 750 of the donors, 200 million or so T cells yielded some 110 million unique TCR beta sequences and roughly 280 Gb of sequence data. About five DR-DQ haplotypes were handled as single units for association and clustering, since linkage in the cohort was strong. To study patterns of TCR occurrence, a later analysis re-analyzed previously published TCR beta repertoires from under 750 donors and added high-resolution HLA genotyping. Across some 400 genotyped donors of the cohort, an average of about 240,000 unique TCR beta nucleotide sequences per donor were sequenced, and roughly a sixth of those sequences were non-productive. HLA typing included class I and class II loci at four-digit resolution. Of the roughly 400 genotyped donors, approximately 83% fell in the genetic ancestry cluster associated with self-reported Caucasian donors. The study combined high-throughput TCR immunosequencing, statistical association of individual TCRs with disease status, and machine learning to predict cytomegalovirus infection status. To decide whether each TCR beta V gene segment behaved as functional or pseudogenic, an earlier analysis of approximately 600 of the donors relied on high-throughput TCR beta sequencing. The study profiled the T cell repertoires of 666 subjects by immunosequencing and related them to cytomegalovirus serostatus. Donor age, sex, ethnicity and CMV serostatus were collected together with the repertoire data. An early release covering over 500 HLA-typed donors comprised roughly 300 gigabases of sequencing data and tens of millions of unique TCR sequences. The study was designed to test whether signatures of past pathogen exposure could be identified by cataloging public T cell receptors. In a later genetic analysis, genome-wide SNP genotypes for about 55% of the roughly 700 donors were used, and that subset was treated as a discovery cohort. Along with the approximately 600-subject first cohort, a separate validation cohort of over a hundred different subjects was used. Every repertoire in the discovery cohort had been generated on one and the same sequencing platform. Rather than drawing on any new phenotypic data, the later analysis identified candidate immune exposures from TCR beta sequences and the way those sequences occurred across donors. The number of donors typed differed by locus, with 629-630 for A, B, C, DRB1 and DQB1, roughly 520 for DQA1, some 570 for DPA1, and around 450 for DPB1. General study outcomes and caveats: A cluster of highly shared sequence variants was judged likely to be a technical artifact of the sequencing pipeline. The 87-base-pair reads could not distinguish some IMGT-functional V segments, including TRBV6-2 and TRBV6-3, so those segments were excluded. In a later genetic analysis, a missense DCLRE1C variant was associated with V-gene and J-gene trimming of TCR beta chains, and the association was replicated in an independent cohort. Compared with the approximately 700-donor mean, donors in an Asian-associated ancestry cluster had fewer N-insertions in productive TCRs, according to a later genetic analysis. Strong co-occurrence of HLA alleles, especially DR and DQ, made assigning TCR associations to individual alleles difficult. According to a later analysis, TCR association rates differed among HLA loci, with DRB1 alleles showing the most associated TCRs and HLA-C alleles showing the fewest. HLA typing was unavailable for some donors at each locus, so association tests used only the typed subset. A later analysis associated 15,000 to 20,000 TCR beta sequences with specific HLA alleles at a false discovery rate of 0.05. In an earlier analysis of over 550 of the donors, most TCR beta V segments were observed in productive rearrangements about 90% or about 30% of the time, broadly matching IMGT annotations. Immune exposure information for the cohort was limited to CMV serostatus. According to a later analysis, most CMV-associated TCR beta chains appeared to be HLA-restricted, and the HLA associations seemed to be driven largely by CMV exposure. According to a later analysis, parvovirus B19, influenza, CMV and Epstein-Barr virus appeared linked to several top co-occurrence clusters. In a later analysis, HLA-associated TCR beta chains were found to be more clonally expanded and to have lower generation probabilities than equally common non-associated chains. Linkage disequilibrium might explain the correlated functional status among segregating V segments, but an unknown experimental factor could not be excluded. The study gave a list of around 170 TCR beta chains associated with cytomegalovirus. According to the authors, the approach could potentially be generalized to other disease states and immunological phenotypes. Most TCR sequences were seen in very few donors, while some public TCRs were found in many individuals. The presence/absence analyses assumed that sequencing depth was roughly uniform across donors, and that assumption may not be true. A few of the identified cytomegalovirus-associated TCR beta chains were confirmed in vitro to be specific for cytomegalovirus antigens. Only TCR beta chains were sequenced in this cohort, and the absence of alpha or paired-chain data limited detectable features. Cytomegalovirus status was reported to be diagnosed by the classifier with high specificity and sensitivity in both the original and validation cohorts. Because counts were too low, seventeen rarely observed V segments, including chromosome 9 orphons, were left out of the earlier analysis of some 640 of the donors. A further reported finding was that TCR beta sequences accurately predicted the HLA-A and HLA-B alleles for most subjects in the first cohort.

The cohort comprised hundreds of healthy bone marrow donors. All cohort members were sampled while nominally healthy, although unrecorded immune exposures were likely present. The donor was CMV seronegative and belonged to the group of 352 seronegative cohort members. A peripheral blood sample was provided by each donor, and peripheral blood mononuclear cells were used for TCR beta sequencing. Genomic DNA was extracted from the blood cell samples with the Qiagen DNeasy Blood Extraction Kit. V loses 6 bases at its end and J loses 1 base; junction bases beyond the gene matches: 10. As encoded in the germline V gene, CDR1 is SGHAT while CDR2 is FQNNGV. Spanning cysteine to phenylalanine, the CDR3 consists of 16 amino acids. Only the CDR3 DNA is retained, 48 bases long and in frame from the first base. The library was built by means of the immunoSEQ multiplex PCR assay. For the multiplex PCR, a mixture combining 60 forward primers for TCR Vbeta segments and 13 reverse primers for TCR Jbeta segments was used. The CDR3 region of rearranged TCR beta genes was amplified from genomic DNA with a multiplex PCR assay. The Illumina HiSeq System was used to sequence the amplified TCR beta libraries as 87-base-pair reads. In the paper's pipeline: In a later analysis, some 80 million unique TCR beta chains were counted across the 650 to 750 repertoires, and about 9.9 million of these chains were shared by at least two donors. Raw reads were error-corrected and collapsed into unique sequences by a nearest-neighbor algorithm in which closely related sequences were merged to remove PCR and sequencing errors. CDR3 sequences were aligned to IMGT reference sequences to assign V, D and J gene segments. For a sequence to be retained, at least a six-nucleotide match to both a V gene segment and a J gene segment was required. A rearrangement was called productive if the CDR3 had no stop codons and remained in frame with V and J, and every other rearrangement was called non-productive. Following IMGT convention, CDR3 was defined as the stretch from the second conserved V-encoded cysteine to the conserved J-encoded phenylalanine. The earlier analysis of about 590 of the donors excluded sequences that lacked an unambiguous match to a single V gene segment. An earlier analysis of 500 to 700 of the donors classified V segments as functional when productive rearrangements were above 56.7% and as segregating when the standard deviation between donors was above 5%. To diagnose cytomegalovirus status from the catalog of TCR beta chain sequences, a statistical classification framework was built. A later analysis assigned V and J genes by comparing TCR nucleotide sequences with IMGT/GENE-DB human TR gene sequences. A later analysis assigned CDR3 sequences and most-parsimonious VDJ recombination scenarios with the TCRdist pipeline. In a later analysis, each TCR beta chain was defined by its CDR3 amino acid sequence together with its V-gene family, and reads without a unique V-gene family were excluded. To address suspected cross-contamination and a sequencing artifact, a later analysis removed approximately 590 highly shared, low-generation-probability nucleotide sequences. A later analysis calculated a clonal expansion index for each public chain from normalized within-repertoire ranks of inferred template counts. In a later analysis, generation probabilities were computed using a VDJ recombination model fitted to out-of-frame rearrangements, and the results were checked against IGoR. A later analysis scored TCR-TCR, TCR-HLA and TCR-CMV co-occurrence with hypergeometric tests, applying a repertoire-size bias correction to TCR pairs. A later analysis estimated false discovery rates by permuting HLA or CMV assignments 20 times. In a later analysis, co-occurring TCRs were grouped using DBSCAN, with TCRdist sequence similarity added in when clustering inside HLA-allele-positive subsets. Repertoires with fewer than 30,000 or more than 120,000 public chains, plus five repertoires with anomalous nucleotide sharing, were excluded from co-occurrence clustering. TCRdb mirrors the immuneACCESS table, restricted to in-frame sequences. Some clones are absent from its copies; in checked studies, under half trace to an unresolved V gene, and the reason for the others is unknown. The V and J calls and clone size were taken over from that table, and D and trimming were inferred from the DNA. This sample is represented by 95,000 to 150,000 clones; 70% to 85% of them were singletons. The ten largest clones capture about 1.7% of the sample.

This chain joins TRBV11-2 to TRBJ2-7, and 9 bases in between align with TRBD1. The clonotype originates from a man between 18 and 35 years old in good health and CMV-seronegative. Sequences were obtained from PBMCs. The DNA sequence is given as TGTGCCAGCAGTCCAATCCAGGACAGGGGTTCCTACGAGCAGTACTTC. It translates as CASSPIQDRGSYEQYF.